These T cell receptor beta chains were read from a single sample in a study of blood T cell repertoires in COVID-19. TCRdb's table, derived via immunoSEQ multiplex PCR, lists solely in-frame clones and lacks some. The profile shows about 210,000 clones, less than 90% of them singletons. The sequenced material came from PBMCs or T cells enriched from blood (not recorded which). Receptors originate from a woman aged 25 to 45 who had been exposed to COVID-19. CDR3s leave out the opening cysteine and the closing phenylalanine or tryptophan. The order of the fields is V gene, J gene, CDR3 protein.

>TRBV11-3|TRBJ1-2
ASSLPGKANYGYT
>TRBV10-2|TRBJ1-6
ASRATGVVNNSPLH
>TRBV5-1|TRBJ2-1
ASSLGSQYYNEQF
>TRBV2|TRBJ2-7
ASSEEGQGYEQY
>TRBV2|TRBJ1-2
AIEGGFRPYGYT
>TRBV7-2|TRBJ1-1
ATRRAGGLNTEAF
>TRBV15|TRBJ1-2
ATSRDNFAGRNYGYT
>TRBV7-6|TRBJ2-1
ASSLVPFRTSANNEQF
>TRBV3-1/TRBV3-2|TRBJ1-1
ASSPTGANTEAF
>TRBV27|TRBJ1-6
ASSQVPPGGGSPLH
>TRBV19|TRBJ2-1
ASSNSGGGEQF
>TRBV9|TRBJ1-1
ASSLSRNTEAF
>TRBV9|TRBJ2-7
ASTGGGLSEQY
>TRBV7-8|TRBJ1-4
ASSGRQGAREKLF
>TRBV14|TRBJ2-7
ASSQVRGYEQY